This T cell receptor beta chain comes out of a study of T cell changes during pregnancy in multiple sclerosis (dated by TCRdb to between 2018 and 2020). As for the study more broadly: The study examined how the T cell repertoire changed over the course of pregnancy in women with multiple sclerosis.

A single count supports this clone. Its antigen is not yet known. No clone much larger than this one lies a single base away; base qualities are absent. The method was the immunoSEQ multiplex PCR assay. As stored in TCRdb, this immuneACCESS dataset retains in-frame rearrangements with V and J assigned. A fraction of the clones does not appear; measured against another copy, unresolved V genes explain less than half of the discrepancy, and the remainder lacks a known reason. Across this sample there are tens of thousands of clones, with about 91% seen only once. Jointly, the top ten make up around 1.5% of the sample. The trim is 1 base for V and 2 bases for J, with a gap of 3 bases between the germline ends. From the germline V gene, CDR1 is SQVTM and CDR2 is ANQGSEA. The CDR3 runs 12 residues from the cysteine to the phenylalanine. Only CDR3 DNA remains: 36 bases, in frame from the first base.

This TCR was sampled from a female donor in good health, enrolled as a control in a pregnancy study. Recombination connected TRBV29-1 to TRBJ1-3; no confident D gene assignment can be made. The specimen comprised peripheral blood, sampled in the second trimester of pregnancy. At the DNA level, the sequence is TGCAGCGTTGAAGGGCCTGGAAACACCATATATTTT. This is translated as CSVEGPGNTIYF.